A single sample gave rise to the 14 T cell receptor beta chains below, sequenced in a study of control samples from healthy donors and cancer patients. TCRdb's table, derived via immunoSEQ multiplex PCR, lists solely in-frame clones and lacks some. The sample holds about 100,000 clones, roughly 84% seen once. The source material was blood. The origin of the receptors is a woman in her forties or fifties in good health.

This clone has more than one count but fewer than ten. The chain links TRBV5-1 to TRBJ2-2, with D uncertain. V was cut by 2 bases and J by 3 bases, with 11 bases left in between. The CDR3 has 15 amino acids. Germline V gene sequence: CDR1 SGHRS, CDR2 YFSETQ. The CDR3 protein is CASSFSASDTGELFF. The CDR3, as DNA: TGCGCCAGCAGCTTTTCGGCCAGTGACACCGGGGAGCTGTTTTTT.

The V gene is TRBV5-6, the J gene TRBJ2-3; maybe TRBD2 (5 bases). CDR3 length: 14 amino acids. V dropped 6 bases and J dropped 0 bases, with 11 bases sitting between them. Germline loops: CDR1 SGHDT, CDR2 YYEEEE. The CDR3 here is CASTLWESTDTQYF. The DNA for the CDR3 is TGTGCCAGCACCTTATGGGAGAGCACAGATACGCAGTATTTT.

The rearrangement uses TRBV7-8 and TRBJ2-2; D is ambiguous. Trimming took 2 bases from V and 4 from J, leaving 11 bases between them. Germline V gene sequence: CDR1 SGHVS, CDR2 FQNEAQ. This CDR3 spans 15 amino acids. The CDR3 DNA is TGTGCCAGCAGCTTAAGTAGGGTGGGCACCGGGGAGCTGTTTTTT. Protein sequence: CASSLSRVGTGELFF.

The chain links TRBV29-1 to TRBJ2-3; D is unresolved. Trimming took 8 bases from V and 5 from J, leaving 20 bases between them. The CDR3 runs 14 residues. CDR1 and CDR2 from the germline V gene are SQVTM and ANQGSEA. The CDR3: CSTCNQPRRDTQYF. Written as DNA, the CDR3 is TGCAGCACTTGCAACCAACCCCGTAGAGATACGCAGTATTTT.

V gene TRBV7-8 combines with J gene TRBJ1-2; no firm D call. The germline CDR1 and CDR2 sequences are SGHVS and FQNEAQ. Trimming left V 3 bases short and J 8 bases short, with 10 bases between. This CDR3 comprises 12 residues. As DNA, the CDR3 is TGTGCCAGCAGCTTGGGCGCGGGGGGCTACACCTTC. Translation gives CASSLGAGGYTF.

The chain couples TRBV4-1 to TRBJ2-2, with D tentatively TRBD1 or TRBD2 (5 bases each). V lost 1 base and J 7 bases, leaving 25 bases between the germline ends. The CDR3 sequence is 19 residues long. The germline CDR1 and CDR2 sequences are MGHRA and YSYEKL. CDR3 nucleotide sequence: TGCGCCAGCAGCCAAGTACTTCGTAGACGGGGCGCTTTGATCGGGGAGCTGTTTTTT. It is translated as CASSQVLRRRGALIGELFF.

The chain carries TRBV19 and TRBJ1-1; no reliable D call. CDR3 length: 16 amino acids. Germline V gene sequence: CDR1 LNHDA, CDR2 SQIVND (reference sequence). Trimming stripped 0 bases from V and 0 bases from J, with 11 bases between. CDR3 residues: CASSIDGLRMNTEAFF. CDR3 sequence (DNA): TGTGCCAGTAGTATAGATGGGTTAAGGATGAACACTGAAGCTTTCTTT.

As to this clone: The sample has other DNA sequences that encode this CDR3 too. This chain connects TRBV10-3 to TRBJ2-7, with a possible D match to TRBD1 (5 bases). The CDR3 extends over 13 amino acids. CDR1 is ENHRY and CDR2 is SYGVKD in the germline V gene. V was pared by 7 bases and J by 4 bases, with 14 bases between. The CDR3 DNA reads TGTGCCATCAATAAGGACACAACATACGAGCAGTACTTC. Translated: CAINKDTTYEQYF.

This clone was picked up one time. The CDR3 reads CASSQGGASHEQYF. The DNA for the CDR3 is TGCGCCAGCAGCCAAGGTGGGGCGAGCCACGAGCAGTACTTC. The chain couples TRBV4-1 to TRBJ2-7; TRBD1 might be the D (5 bases). This CDR3 has 14 residues. V dropped 1 base and J dropped 5 bases, with 12 bases sitting between them. Looked up from germline, CDR1 is MGHRA and CDR2 is YSYEKL.

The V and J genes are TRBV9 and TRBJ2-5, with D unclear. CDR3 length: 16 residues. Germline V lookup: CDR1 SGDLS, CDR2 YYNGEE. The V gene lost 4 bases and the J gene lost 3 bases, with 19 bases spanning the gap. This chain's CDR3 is CASSRSWYVGEETQYF. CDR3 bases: TGTGCCAGCAGCCGTTCCTGGTATGTAGGAGAAGAGACCCAGTACTTC.

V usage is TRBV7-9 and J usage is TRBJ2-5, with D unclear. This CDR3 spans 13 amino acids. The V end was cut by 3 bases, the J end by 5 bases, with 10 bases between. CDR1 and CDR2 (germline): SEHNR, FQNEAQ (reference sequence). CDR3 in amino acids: CASSLLLGETQYF. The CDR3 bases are TGTGCCAGCAGCTTGCTGCTCGGGGAGACCCAGTACTTC.

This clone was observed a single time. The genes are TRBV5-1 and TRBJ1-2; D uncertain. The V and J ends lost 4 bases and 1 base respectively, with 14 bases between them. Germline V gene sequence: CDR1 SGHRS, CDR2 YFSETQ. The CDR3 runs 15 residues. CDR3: CASSEDRLRNYGYTF. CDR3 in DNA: TGCGCCAGCAGCGAAGACCGACTGCGTAACTATGGCTACACCTTC.

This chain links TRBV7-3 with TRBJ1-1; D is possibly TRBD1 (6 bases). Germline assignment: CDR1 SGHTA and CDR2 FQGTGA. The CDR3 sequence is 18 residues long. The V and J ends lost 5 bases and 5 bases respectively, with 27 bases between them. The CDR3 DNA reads TGTGCCAGCAGCACCCAACCCCTCCAGGCAGGGGTGATTACTGAAGCTTTCTTT. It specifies CASSTQPLQAGVITEAFF. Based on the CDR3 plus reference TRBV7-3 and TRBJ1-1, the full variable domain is GAGVSQTPSNKVTEKGKYVELRCDPISGHTALYWYRQSLGQGPEFLIYFQGTGAADDSGLPNDRFFAVRPEGSVSTLKIQRTERGDSAVYLCASSTQPLQAGVITEAFFGQGTRLTVV.

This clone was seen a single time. The CDR3 DNA is TGTGCCTGGAGCGACAGGGGATATTCACCCCTCCACTTT. It encodes CAWSDRGYSPLHF. The chain joins TRBV30 to TRBJ1-6, with 8 bases identical to TRBD1. J was trimmed by 8 bases and V by 3 bases; bases with no gene match: 3. The CDR3 sequence is 13 residues long. Germline V gives CDR1 GTSNPN, CDR2 SVGIG (reference sequence). The full variable domain, in which reference TRBV30 and TRBJ1-6 provide the parts outside the CDR3, is SQTIHQWPATLVQPVGSPLSLECTVEGTSNPNLYWYRQAAGRGLQLLFYSVGIGQISSEVPQNLSASRPQDRQFILSSKKLLLSDSGFYLCAWSDRGYSPLHFGNGTRLTVT.